This paragraph covers one TCR beta chain sequence. Researchers amplified the TCR beta CDR3 regions from RNA transcripts. Researchers ran a first-round RT-PCR on the TCR CDR3 using the HTBI primer set. TCRdb redid the calling of the multiplex PCR reads with MiXCR, one entry per CDR3 protein. The table has a few hundred thousand distinct CDR3 sequences, 20% to 25% seen once. The data were obtained in a study of T cells in Graves' hyperthyroidism and ophthalmopathy. CDR1 and CDR2 (germline): LNHDA, SQIVND (reference sequence). The J segment lost 0 bases and the V segment lost 3 bases, leaving 6 bases of the junction unmatched. The CDR3 length is 17 residues.

The chain carries TRBV19 and TRBJ2-4; 9 bases are a match to TRBD1. The sequenced sample consisted of blood. The clonotype comes from a man between 50 and 59 years old with Graves' hyperthyroidism. CDR3 residues: CASSMGTGSEAKNIQYF. The CDR3 coding sequence is TGTGCCAGTAGTATGGGGACAGGGTCCGAAGCCAAAAACATTCAGTACTTC.